This T cell receptor (beta chain) was recovered during a study of blood T cells in healthy people across ages. The CDR3 contains 11 residues. Germline CDR1 reads SNHLY; CDR2 reads FYNNEI. V was shortened by 0 bases and J by 7 bases, with 1 base between the two germline ends. The second PCR ran roughly 6 to 11 cycles with a sample-barcoded 5' primer and J-beta primers. All samples gave at least 2.5 million CDR3-containing paired-end reads. Using its own MiXCR run on the 5' RACE reads, TCRdb lists one record per CDR3 protein. Among roughly 1,300,000 distinct CDR3 sequences, 59% were seen once, and the ten largest hold approximately 7%. Each donor had about 9.6 milliliters of peripheral blood drawn.

The gene calls are TRBV2 and TRBJ1-5; D gene ambiguous. This TCR came from a man between 18 and 35 years old in good health. Sequenced material: blood. The CDR3 sequence: CASSEAQPQHF. The CDR3 DNA sequence: TGTGCCAGCAGTGAAGCACAGCCCCAGCATTTT. The entire variable domain, with the rest obtained from reference TRBV2 and TRBJ1-5, is as follows: EPEVTQTPSHQVTQMGQEVILRCVPISNHLYFYWYRQILGQKVEFLVSFYNNEISEKSEIFDDQFSVERPDGSNFTLKIRSTKLEDSAMYFCASSEAQPQHFGDGTRLSIL.